These 9 T cell receptor beta chains originate from one sample sequenced in a study of cytomegalovirus exposure and HLA in healthy donors. Primers: 60 Vbeta forward and 13 Jbeta reverse. Produced via immunoSEQ multiplex PCR; TCRdb's table is partial and in-frame only. The sample carries around 120,000 clones, more than 70% recorded once. Sequenced material: PBMCs. These receptors were taken from a human donor in good health.

As for this clone: The germline gene is not matched at one end of the junction; a read error may be the cause. The chain uses TRBV25-1 and TRBJ1-4; D is undetermined. This CDR3 has 14 amino acids. Germline-derived CDR1 and CDR2 are MGHDK and SYGVNS. CDR3 DNA sequence: TGTGCCGGCAGTTCAGCAGGATGGGATGAAAAACTGTTTTTT. Its protein product is CAGSSAGWDEKLFF.

The gene calls are TRBV7-9 and TRBJ2-6; 8 bases line up with TRBD1. The ends lost 7 bases at V and 3 bases at J; junction bases unmatched: 8. The CDR3 covers 16 residues. CDR1 and CDR2 from the germline V gene are SEHNR and FQNEAQ (reference sequence). The CDR3 DNA reads TGTGCCAGCATCCTCAGGGGGCTCCTTGGGGCCAACGTCCTGACTTTC. Protein sequence: CASILRGLLGANVLTF.

The chain couples TRBV2 to TRBJ1-5; TRBD1 aligns across 7 bases. Trimming took 7 bases from V and 1 from J; bases not matched to a gene: 7. The CDR3 covers 15 residues. Germline lookup yields CDR1 SNHLY and CDR2 FYNNEI. The CDR3 coding sequence is TGTGCCAGCACCCCGGGCAGGGGGAGCAATCAGCCCCAGCATTTT. Protein: CASTPGRGSNQPQHF.

CDR3 nucleotide sequence: TGTGCCAGCAGCGAAGGAAAAGATTTCCGGGACAGGGGGGAGACCCAGTACTTC. This encodes CASSEGKDFRDRGETQYF. V and J are TRBV9 and TRBJ2-5; 11 positions agree with TRBD1. V was pared by 3 bases and J by 5 bases, with 15 bases of the junction left unmatched. The CDR3 extends over 18 amino acids. Looked up from germline, CDR1 is SGDLS and CDR2 is YYNGEE. The whole variable domain, filled in from reference TRBV9 and TRBJ2-5, reads DSGVTQTPKHLITATGQRVTLRCSPRSGDLSVYWYQQSLDQGLQFLIQYYNGEERAKGNILERFSAQQFPDLHSELNLSSLELGDSALYFCASSEGKDFRDRGETQYFGPGTRLLVL.

This clone came up a few times. This chain joins TRBV27 and TRBJ2-7; tentatively, D is TRBD1 (5 bases). Germline values: CDR1 MNHEY, CDR2 SMNVEV (reference sequence). Trimming shortened V by 6 bases and J by 8 bases, and 17 bases separated the two germline ends. There are 13 residues in the CDR3. CDR3 sequence: CASRPQGGTKQYF. The CDR3 nucleotides read TGTGCCAGCAGACCCCAGGGTGGAACGAAGCAGTACTTC.

A single count supports this clone. This chain joins TRBV27 and TRBJ2-7; D is perhaps TRBD1 (7 bases). This CDR3 is built from 15 residues. CDR1 is MNHEY and CDR2 is SMNVEV in the germline V gene (reference sequence). Trimming took 10 bases from V and 1 from J, leaving 20 bases between them. The CDR3 DNA is TGTGCCACCCAAGGGGGGACAGCACTTTCCTACGAGCAGTACTTC. Residues: CATQGGTALSYEQYF.

The chain joins TRBV6-6 to TRBJ1-6; the D is unclear. The CDR3 has 12 residues. The V gene lost 10 bases and the J gene lost 7 bases, with 11 bases spanning the gap. Per germline, CDR1 MNHNY and CDR2 SVGAGI (reference sequence). The chain's CDR3 is CATTRANSPLHF. In DNA form, the CDR3 reads TGTGCCACCACCAGAGCGAATTCACCCCTCCACTTT.

This clone occurred a few times. The rearrangement links TRBV4-2 to TRBJ1-4; the D gene is possibly TRBD1 (6 bases). CDR1 is LGHNA and CDR2 is YNFKEQ in the germline V gene. The CDR3 has 15 amino acids. Trimming cost V 0 bases and J 7 bases, with 12 bases left between them. The CDR3 sequence is CASSQDPGEGEKLFF. In DNA, the CDR3 is TGTGCCAGCAGCCAAGACCCAGGGGAAGGTGAAAAACTGTTTTTT.

This clone was recorded only once. This chain links TRBV19 with TRBJ1-4; 7 bases are shared with TRBD1. This CDR3 has 17 residues. J lost 6 bases, V lost 3 bases, and 13 bases had no gene match. CDR1 and CDR2 from the germline V gene are LNHDA and SQIVND (reference sequence). The CDR3 sequence is CASSMITRGPRDEKLFF. The DNA for the CDR3 is TGTGCCAGTAGTATGATCACGAGGGGGCCTCGGGATGAAAAACTGTTTTTT.